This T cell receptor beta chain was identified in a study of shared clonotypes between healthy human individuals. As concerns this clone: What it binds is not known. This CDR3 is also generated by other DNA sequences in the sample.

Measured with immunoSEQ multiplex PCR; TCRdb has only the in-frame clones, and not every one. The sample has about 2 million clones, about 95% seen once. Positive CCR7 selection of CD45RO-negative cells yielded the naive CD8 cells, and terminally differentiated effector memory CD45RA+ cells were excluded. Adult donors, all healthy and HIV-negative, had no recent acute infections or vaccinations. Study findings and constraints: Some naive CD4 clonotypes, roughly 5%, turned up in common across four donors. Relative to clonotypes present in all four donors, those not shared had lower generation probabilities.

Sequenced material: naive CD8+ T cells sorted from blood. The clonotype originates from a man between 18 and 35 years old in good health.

Written as DNA, the CDR3 is TGTGCCAGCAGCGTCGCAGGGACTGAAGCTTTCTTT. It translates to CASSVAGTEAFF. The chain uses TRBV9 and TRBJ1-1, with D tentatively TRBD1 (5 bases). V was pared by 2 bases and J by 5 bases, with 7 bases between. CDR1 SGDLS and CDR2 YYNGEE come from the germline V gene. CDR3 size: 12 residues.